The rows below give T cell receptor beta chains drawn from one sample of a study of T cell responses to AZD1222 COVID-19 vaccine. Produced via immunoSEQ multiplex PCR; TCRdb's table is partial and in-frame only. The sample has about 120,000 clones, roughly 87% seen once. Source: peripheral blood, taken 28 days after the second AZD1222 dose. The source is an adult who received the AZD1222 COVID-19 vaccine. Both conserved end residues are part of each CDR3. A D gene is named only where the DNA matches it firmly. For some rows the clone size is stated as once, few or many, or as a class when expanded; others skip it.

NA TRBJ1-2 TRBV11-2 NA TGTGCCAGCACCCCTTTCGGGGGCTCGCACTCCCATGGCTACACCTTC CASTPFGGSHSHGYTF
NA TRBJ1-2 TRBV11-2 NA TGTGCCAGCAGCTTAGATCGGCAGGGACACGACACCTTC CASSLDRQGHDTF
NA TRBJ1-3 TRBV4-1 TRBD1 TGCGCCAGCAGCCAAGATCGCAGGGGGCAAATGGGAAACACCATATATTTT CASSQDRRGQMGNTIYF
NA TRBJ1-5 TRBV19 NA TGTGCCAGTAATCTCCTCCCAACAGGTTTGAACAATCAGCCCCAGCATTTT CASNLLPTGLNNQPQHF
NA TRBJ2-2 TRBV6-6 NA TGTGCCAGCAGTTACGAGGGTACGAACACCGGGGAGCTGTTTTTT CASSYEGTNTGELFF
NA TRBJ1-3 TRBV19 NA TGTGCCAGTAGTTACATCGGAAACACCATATATTTT CASSYIGNTIYF
NA TRBJ2-2 TRBV5-8 NA TGTGCCAGTCTTTTACAGGTTGCGAACACCGGGGAGCTGTTTTTT CASLLQVANTGELFF
NA TRBJ1-5 TRBV12-3/TRBV12-4 NA TGTGCCAGCAGGATATCGGCGGATCAGCCCCAGCATTTT CASRISADQPQHF
NA TRBJ1-4 TRBV29-1 TRBD1 TGCAGCGTTGGAGGGACAGGGGCCTACAATGAAAAACTGTTTTTT CSVGGTGAYNEKLFF
NA TRBJ1-6 TRBV11-1 TRBD1 TGTGCCAGCAGCTTAATGGGGACAGGGGGTTCACCCCTCCACTTT CASSLMGTGGSPLHF
NA TRBJ1-2 TRBV6-5 NA TGTGCCAGCGAACAGTCGGGGCTCAGCTATGGCTACACCTTC CASEQSGLSYGYTF
NA TRBJ1-4 TRBV5-4 NA TGTGCCAGAAAAACTGCAACTAATGAAAAACTGTTTTTT CARKTATNEKLFF
NA TRBJ1-5 TRBV5-1 TRBD1 TGCGCCAGCAGCTGGACCGGGACAGGGAATCAGCCCCAGCATTTT CASSWTGTGNQPQHF
NA TRBJ1-4 TRBV18 TRBD1 TGTGCCAGCTCACGGGACAGTAATGAAAAACTGTTTTTT CASSRDSNEKLFF
few TRBJ2-3 TRBV11-1 NA TGTGCCAGCAGCTTCGAGAGCACAGATACGCAGTATTTT CASSFESTDTQYF
NA TRBJ1-2 TRBV2 NA TGTGCCAGCAGTGTCGACACTCTCTCACTGTGGGGCTACACCTTC CASSVDTLSLWGYTF
once TRBJ2-3 TRBV28 NA TGTGCCAGCATTCAAGGGGGACGGCCCACAGATACGCAGTATTTT CASIQGGRPTDTQYF
NA TRBJ2-7 TRBV9 NA TGTGCCAGCAGCCCAACGGCGTCTCCCGAGGGCGGCGAGCAGTACTTC CASSPTASPEGGEQYF
few TRBJ1-2 TRBV7-9 NA TGTGCCAGCAGCTTACTCGACCGCCTGGGGGGCTACACCTTC CASSLLDRLGGYTF
NA TRBJ2-5 TRBV27 NA TGTGCCAGCAGTTCCCTCGGGGCAAGGAAGACCCAGTACTTC CASSSLGARKTQYF
NA TRBJ1-2 TRBV30 TRBD1 TGTGTGGCAAAAGTACCGGGACAGGGGGCTTACGGCTACACCTTC CVAKVPGQGAYGYTF
NA TRBJ1-5 TRBV6-5 NA TGTGCCAGCAGCCGGGAGAAGGATCAGCCCCAGCATTTT CASSREKDQPQHF
NA TRBJ1-4 TRBV4-1 TRBD1 TGCGCCAGCGCACCAGGGGGCGAGTTTGAAAAACTGTTTTTT CASAPGGEFEKLFF
few TRBJ1-1 TRBV28 NA TGTGCCAGCAGTTTCTCCCCCTATCGTCCAGCGAACACTGAAGCTTTCTTT CASSFSPYRPANTEAFF
NA TRBJ2-2 TRBV7-2 NA TGTGCCAGCAGCTTGAACACCGGGGAGCTGTTTTTT CASSLNTGELFF
NA TRBJ2-2 TRBV6-7 NA TGTGCCAGCAGTTACTCCGAAGTTAAGAGGTCCCCCGGGGAGCTGTTTTTT CASSYSEVKRSPGELFF
NA TRBJ2-3 TRBV5-4 NA TGTGCCAGCAGCCTAGAGTCGGACTCACAGGATACGCAGTATTTT CASSLESDSQDTQYF
NA TRBJ1-2 TRBV5-6 NA TGTGCCAGCACCCCATGGAGGAGGGGTGGTGGCTACACCTTC CASTPWRRGGGYTF
NA TRBJ2-2 TRBV19 NA TGTGCCAGTAGACAGTCGAACACCGGGGAGCTGTTTTTT CASRQSNTGELFF
NA TRBJ1-2 TRBV18 TRBD1 TGTGCCAGCTCACCAACATCTCGACAGGGTCGCGGCTACACCTTC CASSPTSRQGRGYTF
once TRBJ2-7 TRBV30 NA TGTGCCTGCCCAAGGCTGGGCGACGAGCAGTACTTC CACPRLGDEQYF
NA TRBJ1-1 TRBV27 NA TGTGCCAGCAATTTTAACAGCGACGGCACTGAAGCTTTCTTT CASNFNSDGTEAFF
NA TRBJ1-2 TRBV18 NA TGTGCCAGCTCACCGAGTGGGGCGTACTATGGCTACACCTTC CASSPSGAYYGYTF
once TRBJ1-2 TRBV5-5 TRBD1 TGTGCCAGCAGCCGAGGACAGGGGGCTAACTATGGCTACACCTTC CASSRGQGANYGYTF
NA TRBJ1-2 TRBV5-5 NA TGTGCCAGCAGCTTGACAGATACCTATGGCTACACCTTC CASSLTDTYGYTF
once TRBJ1-6 TRBV18 TRBD1 TGTGCCAGCTCACCAGAGACAGGGAATTCACCCCTCCACTTT CASSPETGNSPLHF
NA TRBJ1-2 TRBV5-6 NA TGTGCCAGCAGCATTCAGGGTTTTCTAGGTGGCTACACCTTC CASSIQGFLGGYTF
NA TRBJ2-5 TRBV7-6 NA TGTGCCAGCAGCCCCAGTACCAGGGACCAAGAGACCCAGTACTTC CASSPSTRDQETQYF
NA TRBJ2-2 TRBV5-6 NA TGTGCCAGCAGCTTTCTTTCCGGGAACACCGGGGAGCTGTTTTTT CASSFLSGNTGELFF
few TRBJ1-5 TRBV6-5 NA TGTGCCAGCCGAATGATGTACGGGGATCAGCCCCAGCATTTT CASRMMYGDQPQHF
once TRBJ2-7 TRBV18 TRBD1 TGTGCCAGCTCACAGAGACAGGGGGCTCACGAGCAGTACTTC CASSQRQGAHEQYF
NA TRBJ1-2 TRBV15 NA TGTGCCACCAGCAGAGTGAGTGGGGCAGACCTTAACTATGGCTACACCTTC CATSRVSGADLNYGYTF
NA TRBJ1-2 TRBV19 TRBD1 TGTGCCAGTAACCGACAGGGTCGGGGCTATGGCTACACCTTC CASNRQGRGYGYTF
once TRBJ1-4 TRBV24-1 NA TGTGCCACCAGTGACGCAAAACGGGCTAATGAAAAACTGTTTTTT CATSDAKRANEKLFF
NA TRBJ1-2 TRBV4-1 NA TGCGCCAGCAGCCAAGATGTCTATGGCTACACCTTC CASSQDVYGYTF
few TRBJ1-6 TRBV7-9 NA TGTGCCAGCAGCTTGTTGTGGGACTCAAATTCACCCCTCCACTTT CASSLLWDSNSPLHF
few TRBJ1-4 TRBV27 TRBD1 TGTGCCAGCAGTTTACTGCCCTCGCAGGGGGCAGGGGTTGAAAAACTGTTTTTT CASSLLPSQGAGVEKLFF
NA TRBJ1-5 TRBV19 TRBD1 TGTGCCAGTAGGGGTGGACAGGGACTTAGCAATCAGCCCCAGCATTTT CASRGGQGLSNQPQHF
NA TRBJ1-1 TRBV5-1 TRBD1 TGCGCCAGCAGCGTGACAGGGTTGGGGGACACTGAAGCTTTCTTT CASSVTGLGDTEAFF
NA TRBJ2-1 TRBV3-1/TRBV3-2 TRBD1 TGTGCCAGCAGCCAGGGACAGGGGGCGCACAATGAGCAGTTCTTC CASSQGQGAHNEQFF
few TRBJ2-2 TRBV28 NA TGTGCCAGCAGACCATCTTATGGGGGCGCGCAGGACACCGGGGAGCTGTTTTTT CASRPSYGGAQDTGELFF